This T cell receptor beta chain comes out of a study of T cells in Graves' hyperthyroidism and ophthalmopathy. This clonotype was observed a single time. TCR beta CDR3 sequences were amplified from RNA transcripts. RT-PCR in the first round (using the HTBI primer set) targeted the TCR CDR3. TCRdb re-called the multiplex PCR reads with MiXCR, one entry per CDR3 protein. The table has 610,000 or so distinct CDR3 sequences, roughly 46% seen once. J lost 8 bases, V lost 1 base, and 4 bases had no gene match. Germline values: CDR1 LNHDA, CDR2 SQIVND (reference sequence). CDR3 length: 14 residues. This receptor was taken from a woman under 30 with Graves' hyperthyroidism. What was sequenced was peripheral blood or thyroid tissue (not recorded which). This chain uses TRBV19 with TRBJ1-2; TRBD1 matches 10 bases. The CDR3 sequence is CASSIVWTGGGYTF. The CDR3 DNA is TGTGCCAGTAGTATAGTGTGGACAGGGGGAGGCTACACCTTC.